The 19 T cell receptor beta chains listed next were all sequenced from one sample in a study of CD8+ T cells in alopecia areata. The treatment here: oral pan-JAK inhibitor, 5-10 mg twice daily. Extracted RNA was reverse transcribed, and the resulting cDNA served as sequencing template. Assay: immunoSEQ multiplex PCR; the TCRdb copy retains only in-frame clones and omits some. The sample includes some 190,000 clones, about 51% of them seen just once. The sequencing here drew on CD8+ T cells sorted from blood, taken around week 54, from a patient treated with tofacitinib. The receptors stem from a human donor with alopecia areata.

The chain joins TRBV6-5 to TRBJ1-1, with 7 bases lining up with TRBD1. Germline-derived CDR1 and CDR2 are MNHEY and SVGAGI. CDR3 length: 15 residues. J lost 3 bases, V lost 2 bases, and 6 bases had no gene match. CDR3 DNA sequence: TGTGCCAGCAGTTACAGACAGGGATCGGACACTGAAGCTTTCTTT. This translates into CASSYRQGSDTEAFF.

The chain recombines TRBV30 with TRBJ2-7; 11 nucleotides align to TRBD2. The V and J ends lost 3 bases and 9 bases, in that order; junction bases with no gene match: 10. CDR3 length: 14 amino acids. Germline V lookup: CDR1 GTSNPN, CDR2 SVGIG (reference sequence). The CDR3: CAWSAGTSGLVQYF. The CDR3 bases are TGTGCCTGGAGCGCCGGGACTAGCGGATTAGTGCAGTACTTC. Variable domain in full (rest from reference TRBV30 and TRBJ2-7): SQTIHQWPATLVQPVGSPLSLECTVEGTSNPNLYWYRQAAGRGLQLLFYSVGIGQISSEVPQNLSASRPQDRQFILSSKKLLLSDSGFYLCAWSAGTSGLVQYFGPGTRLTVT.

The chain uses TRBV5-5 and TRBJ2-1, with 11 nucleotides matching TRBD1. Per germline, CDR1 SGHKS and CDR2 YYEKEE (reference sequence). V lost 6 bases to trimming and J lost 4 bases; unmatched junction nucleotides: 6. The CDR3 has 15 amino acids. For the CDR3, the DNA is TGTGCCAGCACTAGAGGGACAGGGGGGTACAATGAGCAGTTCTTC. This sequence encodes CASTRGTGGYNEQFF.

The gene calls are TRBV5-4 and TRBJ2-1; D gene uncertain. V was cut by 2 bases and J by 9 bases, with 18 bases left in between. The CDR3 covers 15 residues. CDR1 is SGHNT, CDR2 YYREEE, per germline (reference sequence). CDR3 DNA sequence: TGTGCCAGCAGCTTAGGAGATTCCGCGATGGGTGAGCAGTTCTTC. This translates into CASSLGDSAMGEQFF. Together with reference TRBV5-4 and TRBJ2-1, the CDR3 gives the full variable domain: ETGVTQSPTHLIKTRGQQVTLRCSSQSGHNTVSWYQQALGQGPQFIFQYYREEENGRGNFPPRFSGLQFPNYSSELNVNALELDDSALYLCASSLGDSAMGEQFFGPGTRLTVL.

V gene TRBV9 combines with J gene TRBJ1-6; 9 bases map to TRBD1. J gave up 7 bases and V 4 bases, and 3 bases lay outside the gene matches. The CDR3 runs to 14 residues. CDR1 is SGDLS and CDR2 is YYNGEE in the germline V gene. CDR3 sequence reads: CASSSGQGNSPLHF. In nucleotides, the CDR3 is TGTGCCAGCAGCTCGGGACAGGGAAATTCACCCCTCCACTTT.

The chain carries TRBV7-8 and TRBJ2-3, with D hard to call. Germline CDR1 SGHVS, CDR2 FQNEAQ. V lost 2 bases and J 0 bases, leaving 9 bases between the germline ends. The CDR3 is 15 residues long. The CDR3 loop is CASSLINPSTDTQYF. The DNA of the CDR3 is TGTGCCAGCAGCTTAATTAATCCTAGCACAGATACGCAGTATTTT.

With respect to this clone: This same CDR3 is encoded by further DNA sequences in the sample. The chain has TRBV7-6 and TRBJ1-1; D may be TRBD1 (5 bases). With 6 bases removed from V and 4 bases from J, the gap between germline ends came to 15 bases. The CDR3 length is 14 residues. Germline V lookup: CDR1 SGHVS, CDR2 FNYEAQ. CDR3 region: CASSPGLLGTEAFF. CDR3 DNA: TGTGCCAGCAGTCCAGGGTTGTTAGGCACTGAAGCTTTCTTT.

In this sample, this clone turned up a few times. The chain has TRBV15 and TRBJ2-3, with D perhaps TRBD1 (6 bases). Germline V gene sequence: CDR1 LNHNV, CDR2 YYDKDF (reference sequence). CDR3 length equals 16 residues. The V end lost 4 bases, the J end lost 1 base, and 15 bases lay between the germline ends. For the CDR3, the DNA is TGTGCCACCAGCACAATACGGGACAAAGGCACAGATACGCAGTATTTT. Its translation: CATSTIRDKGTDTQYF.

The table lists this clone with a few counts. This chain connects TRBV6-6 to TRBJ2-3; D is unresolved. The CDR3 loop spans 13 amino acids. Germline assignment: CDR1 MNHNY and CDR2 SVGAGI (reference sequence). V lost 0 bases, J lost 3 bases, and 4 bases lay in between. The CDR3 spells CASSYSETDTQYF. For the CDR3, the DNA is TGTGCCAGCAGTTACTCGGAGACAGATACGCAGTATTTT.

This clone was seen a few times. This CDR3 is also generated by other DNA sequences in the sample. V and J are TRBV6-5 and TRBJ2-2; TRBD2 might be the D (5 bases). V was cut by 6 bases and J by 5 bases, with 7 bases left in between. This CDR3 is 12 amino acids long. In germline, CDR1 is MNHEY, CDR2 SVGAGI. The CDR3 loop reads CASSGGTGELFF. The CDR3 DNA is TGTGCCAGCAGCGGCGGGACCGGGGAGCTGTTTTTT.

This clone has only a few counts. The genes are TRBV5-1 and TRBJ1-1; no clear D gene. Germline CDR1 SGHRS, CDR2 YFSETQ. Trimming stripped 0 bases from V and 6 bases from J, with 9 bases between. The CDR3 contains 13 residues. CDR3 loop: CASSLEIGPEAFF. CDR3 DNA sequence: TGCGCCAGCAGCTTGGAGATAGGGCCTGAAGCTTTCTTT.

The V and J genes are TRBV10-3 and TRBJ2-3; 8 positions agree with TRBD2. J lost 10 bases, V lost 5 bases, and 17 bases had no gene match. The germline CDR1 and CDR2 sequences are ENHRY and SYGVKD. There are 16 residues in the CDR3. The CDR3 nucleotides are TGTGCCATCAGTAAGGAAAGCGGGGGAGCTAGCATTGCGCAGTATTTT. Amino acid sequence: CAISKESGGASIAQYF.

The chain has TRBV6-1 and TRBJ1-1; TRBD1 agrees at 11 bases. In germline, CDR1 is MNHNS, CDR2 SASEGT. CDR3 length: 15 amino acids. After removal of 5 bases from V and 3 bases from J, the junction contained 5 bases not matched to a gene. The CDR3: CASSQDRGRDTEAFF. The CDR3 DNA is TGTGCCAGCAGTCAGGACAGGGGGCGCGACACTGAAGCTTTCTTT.

DNA of the CDR3: TGTGCCAGCAGTAATTATCCGGACACGGCCAACTACGAGCAGTACTTC. Translated: CASSNYPDTANYEQYF. The gene calls are TRBV27 and TRBJ2-7; tentative D call: TRBD1 (5 bases). Trimming took 5 bases from V and 3 from J, leaving 20 bases between them. There are 16 residues in the CDR3. Germline V lookup: CDR1 MNHEY, CDR2 SMNVEV (reference sequence).

In this sample, this clone turned up a few times. The chain couples TRBV9 to TRBJ2-5, with 7 bases matching TRBD2. J gave up 5 bases and V 5 bases, and 6 bases lay outside the gene matches. Germline CDR1 SGDLS, CDR2 YYNGEE. The CDR3 has 13 residues. This chain's CDR3 is CASRASGEETQYF. The CDR3, as DNA: TGTGCCAGCAGAGCTAGCGGTGAGGAGACCCAGTACTTC.

This chain connects TRBV19 to TRBJ2-7; a possible D gene is TRBD1 (5 bases). The germline V gene has CDR1 LNHDA and CDR2 SQIVND (reference sequence). Trimming removed 5 bases from V and 0 bases from J, with 11 bases in between. This CDR3 spans 14 amino acids. The CDR3, as DNA: TGTGCCAGTAGTCTACAGGATACCTCCTACGAGCAGTACTTC. It specifies CASSLQDTSYEQYF. The full variable domain, its missing parts supplied by reference TRBV19 and TRBJ2-7, is DGGITQSPKYLFRKEGQNVTLSCEQNLNHDAMYWYRQDPGQGLRLIYYSQIVNDFQKGDIAEGYSVSREKKESFPLTVTSAQKNPTAFYLCASSLQDTSYEQYFGPGTRLTVT.

The chain uses TRBV5-4 and TRBJ2-5; 11 nucleotides agree with TRBD2. This CDR3 is built from 14 residues. V shed 4 bases and J 4 bases; nucleotides not matched to a gene: 3. Germline V CDR1 and CDR2: SGHNT, YYREEE (reference sequence). CDR3 DNA sequence: TGTGCCAGCAGCCCGACTAGCGGGGCAGAGACCCAGTACTTC. It codes for CASSPTSGAETQYF.

A few counts support this clone. Sequence at one end of the junction differs from germline and may be a read error. The J gene is TRBJ2-7, the V gene TRBV10-3, with TRBD1 as a possible D gene (6 bases). The CDR3 loop spans 14 amino acids. Germline-derived CDR1 and CDR2 are ENHRY and SYGVKD. This chain's CDR3 is CASSYATGRYEQYF. CDR3 DNA sequence: TGTGCCAGCAGTTACGCGACAGGCCGTTACGAGCAGTACTTC.

The rearrangement uses TRBV29-1 and TRBJ2-6, with 7 bases identical to TRBD1. Germline V gene sequence: CDR1 SQVTM, CDR2 ANQGSEA. The V gene end was trimmed by 4 bases and the J gene end by 1 base; junction bases not matched to a gene: 4. This CDR3 region has 15 residues. The DNA for the CDR3 is TGCAGCGTTGCCTCACAGGGGTCTGGGGCCAACGTCCTGACTTTC. This sequence encodes CSVASQGSGANVLTF.